This T cell receptor (beta chain) was obtained from a study of T cell responses to AZD1222 COVID-19 vaccine (TCRdb year 2021). Background on the whole study: TCR sequencing was performed for roughly 250 trial participants, of whom some 200 were given two doses of AZD1222 and some 26 were given two doses of MenACWY control vaccine. Enrollment into the trials was organized by age into subgroups of 18-55, 56-69 and 70-plus years, and those subgroups contained about 160, 30 and 59 TCR-sequenced participants, respectively. What the research found in general, with its limitations: Most participants were white British and females outnumbered males, and the authors suggested that clonal diversity may have been underestimated. CD4 TCRs associated with the vaccine covered the entire spike protein, and the dominant responses were in regions 160-218 and 743-854. After two AZD1222 doses, both the breadth and the depth of spike-specific TCRs were significantly higher than at day 0 and than in MenACWY recipients. Because no samples from the day 14 peak response were available, repertoires could be characterized only after the peak T cell response. Conclusions about previously exposed vaccinees were limited because only six AZD1222 recipients were SARS-CoV-2 seropositive at baseline. Epitopes outside the regions mutated in the B.1.351 and B.1.1.7 variants were reportedly recognized by nearly half of the unique spike-specific TCRs. The 56-69-year group was small, and its depth increase did not reach significance, likely because of low power.

The meaning of the sample's time point label: about 28 days (+/-7) after the second vaccine dose. AZD1222 recipients given second doses at about 4 weeks or at about 12 weeks were pooled, since spike-specific TCR depth and breadth were not found to differ between the two schedules. Vaccinee samples were obtained from the UK trials COV001 and COV002, which included a single-blind randomized controlled phase 2/3 trial of AZD1222 (ChAdOx1 nCoV-19) in healthy adults. For TCRbeta chain sequencing, PBMC samples from trial participants were taken at day 0 and at day 28 after the second dose. The CDR3 regions of human TCRbeta chains were subjected to immunosequencing. As for the authors' bioinformatics: Repertoire TCRs were checked for matches against a reference library of SARS-CoV-2-specific TCRs that had been generated using the MIRA antigen-specificity platform. Breadth meant the fraction of unique TCRs that were SARS-CoV-2-associated, whereas depth meant the fraction of total T cells that were SARS-CoV-2-associated. Using the MIRA data, each spike-specific TCR was assigned both to the spike region to which the TCR was reactive and to a CD4 or CD8 class. Log10-transformed breadth and depth values were compared by one-way ANOVA with Sidak's multiple comparisons tests. In its TCRdb copy, this immuneACCESS table keeps in-frame sequences only and misses some clones. Where compared with another copy, unresolved V genes explain less than half of these, and the others have no known cause. The DNA was the basis for D and trimming; V, J and clone size are from that table. In all, the sample holds 150,000 to 180,000 clones, and 80% to 90% of those were seen once. About a tenth of the sample rests with the top ten.

This clone was seen only once. Its binding antigen is unknown. Per-base qualities were not stored, and no clone one base away is much larger. Specimen: peripheral blood, collected 28 days after the second AZD1222 dose. This clonotype was sampled from an adult who received the AZD1222 COVID-19 vaccine.

CDR3 reads: CASRGLAGERDEQFF. The DNA is as follows: TGTGCCAGCAGGGGACTAGCGGGAGAGAGAGATGAGCAGTTCTTC. This sequence uses TRBV27 and TRBJ2-1, and TRBD2 aligns with 14 junction nucleotides. Measured from the cysteine to the phenylalanine, the CDR3 is 15 residues long. The DNA shown is the 45-base CDR3, in frame from base 1. V trim: 6 bases; J trim: 8 bases; unmatched bases: 6. From a lookup of the germline V gene (reference sequence), CDR1 and CDR2 are MNHEY and SMNVEV.